This is a list of T cell receptor beta chains from one sample in a study of naive and memory T cell subsets. TCRdb redid the calling of the UMI-ligation and nested PCR reads with MiXCR, one entry per CDR3 protein. Seen here are roughly 98,000 distinct CDR3 sequences, 7% to 7.5% observed once, and the top ten hold roughly 1.6%. Input material: central memory CD4+ T cells from blood. The source of these receptors is a human donor in good health. CDR3s include the opening cysteine and the closing phenylalanine or tryptophan. A D gene is named only where the DNA matches it firmly. The size entry is marked missing in some rows and otherwise reads once, few, many or a size class.

v_gene	abundance	len	d_gene	j_gene	CDR3aa	CDR3nt
TRBV19	many	15	TRBD1	TRBJ1-6	CASSTGQGGTRTLHF	TGTGCCAGTAGTACTGGACAGGGGGGGACCAGGACCCTCCACTTT
TRBV11-2	many	18	TRBD2	TRBJ2-1	CASGLTGVTSGSHNEQFF	TGTGCCAGCGGGTTAACAGGGGTGACTAGCGGGAGCCACAATGAGCAGTTCTTC
TRBV12-3/TRBV12-4	-	17	-	TRBJ2-5	CASRSQGNGVGRETQYF	TGTGCCAGCAGGTCGCAGGGGAACGGTGTTGGGAGAGAGACCCAGTACTTC
TRBV15	many	15	-	TRBJ1-6	CATSRAPTAESPLHF	TGTGCCACCAGCAGAGCCCCAACCGCGGAGTCACCCCTCCACTTT
TRBV5-5	many	13	-	TRBJ1-5	CASSSQGDQPQHF	TGTGCCAGCAGCTCACAAGGGGACCAGCCCCAGCATTTT
TRBV27	-	13	-	TRBJ1-2	CASRKQENYGYTF	TGTGCCAGCCGCAAACAGGAGAACTATGGCTACACCTTC
TRBV20-1	many	14	-	TRBJ2-5	CSARAPLRPETQYF	TGCAGTGCTAGAGCACCACTCCGTCCCGAGACCCAGTACTTC
TRBV29-1	many	13	-	TRBJ1-1	CSVDEVANTEAFF	TGCAGCGTTGATGAGGTTGCGAACACTGAAGCTTTCTTT
TRBV3-1	few	14	TRBD2	TRBJ2-1	CASSREGSYNEQFF	TGTGCCAGCAGCCGGGAGGGGTCCTACAATGAGCAGTTCTTC
TRBV18	many	15	-	TRBJ2-1	CASSTWASSYNEQFF	TGTGCCAGCTCTACCTGGGCAAGCTCCTACAATGAGCAGTTCTTC
TRBV20-1	many	15	TRBD2	TRBJ2-3	CSVTTSATSTDTQYF	TGCAGTGTTACGACTAGCGCAACTAGCACAGATACGCAGTATTTT